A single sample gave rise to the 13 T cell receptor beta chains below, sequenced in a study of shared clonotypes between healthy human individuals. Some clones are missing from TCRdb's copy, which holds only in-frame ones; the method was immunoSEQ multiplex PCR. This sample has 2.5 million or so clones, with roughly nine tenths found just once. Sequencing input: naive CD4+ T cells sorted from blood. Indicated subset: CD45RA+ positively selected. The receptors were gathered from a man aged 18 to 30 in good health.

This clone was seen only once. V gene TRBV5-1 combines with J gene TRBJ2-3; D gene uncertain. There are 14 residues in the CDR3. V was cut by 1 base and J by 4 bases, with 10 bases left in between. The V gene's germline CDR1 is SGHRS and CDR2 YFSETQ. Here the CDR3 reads CASSLPLTPDTQYF. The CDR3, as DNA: TGCGCCAGCAGCTTGCCTCTGACCCCAGATACGCAGTATTTT.

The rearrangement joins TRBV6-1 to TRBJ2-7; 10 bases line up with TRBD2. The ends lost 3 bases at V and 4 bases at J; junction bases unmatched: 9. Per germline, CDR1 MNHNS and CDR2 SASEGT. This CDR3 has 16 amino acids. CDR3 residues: CASSDVALAGVYEQYF. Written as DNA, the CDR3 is TGTGCCAGCAGTGACGTCGCGCTAGCGGGAGTGTACGAGCAGTACTTC.

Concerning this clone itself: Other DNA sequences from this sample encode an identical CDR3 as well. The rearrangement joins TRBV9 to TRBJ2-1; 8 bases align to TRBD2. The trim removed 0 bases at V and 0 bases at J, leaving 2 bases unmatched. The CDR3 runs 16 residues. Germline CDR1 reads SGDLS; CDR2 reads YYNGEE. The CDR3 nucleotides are TGTGCCAGCAGCGTAGGGAGCGGGAGCTCCTACAATGAGCAGTTCTTC. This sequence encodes CASSVGSGSSYNEQFF.

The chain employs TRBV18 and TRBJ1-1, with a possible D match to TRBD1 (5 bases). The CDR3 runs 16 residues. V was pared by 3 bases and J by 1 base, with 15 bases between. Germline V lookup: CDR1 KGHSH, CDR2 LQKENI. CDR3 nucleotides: TGTGCCAGCTCACCTCCGATGGGGCAGACGAACACTGAAGCTTTCTTT. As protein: CASSPPMGQTNTEAFF.

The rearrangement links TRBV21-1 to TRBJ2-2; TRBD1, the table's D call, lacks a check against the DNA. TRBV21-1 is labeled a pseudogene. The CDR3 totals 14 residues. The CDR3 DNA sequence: TGTGCCAGCAGGAAACAGGGTTATACCGGGGAGCTGTTTTTT. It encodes CASRKQGYTGELFF.

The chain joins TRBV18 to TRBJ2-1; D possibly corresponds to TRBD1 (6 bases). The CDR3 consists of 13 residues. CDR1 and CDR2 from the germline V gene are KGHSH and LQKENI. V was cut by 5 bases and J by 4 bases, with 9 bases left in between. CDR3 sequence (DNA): TGTGCCAGCTCATCACAGGGATACAATGAGCAGTTCTTC. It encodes CASSSQGYNEQFF.

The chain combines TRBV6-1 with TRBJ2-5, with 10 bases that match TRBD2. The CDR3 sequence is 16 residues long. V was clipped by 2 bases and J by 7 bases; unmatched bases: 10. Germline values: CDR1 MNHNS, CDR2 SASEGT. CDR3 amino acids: CASSETSGRAARTQYF. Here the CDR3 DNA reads TGTGCCAGCAGTGAAACGAGCGGGAGGGCGGCAAGGACCCAGTACTTC.

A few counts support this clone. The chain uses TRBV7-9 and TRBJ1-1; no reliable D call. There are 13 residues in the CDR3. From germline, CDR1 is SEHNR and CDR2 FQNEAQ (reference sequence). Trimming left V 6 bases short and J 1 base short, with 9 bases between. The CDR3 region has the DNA TGTGCCAGCAGGTCTCCCGGGAACACTGAAGCTTTCTTT. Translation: CASRSPGNTEAFF.

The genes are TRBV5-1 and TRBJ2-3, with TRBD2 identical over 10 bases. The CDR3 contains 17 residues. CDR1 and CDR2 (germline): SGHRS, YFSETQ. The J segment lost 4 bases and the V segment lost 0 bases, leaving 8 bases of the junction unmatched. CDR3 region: CASSLVSSGGPADTQYF. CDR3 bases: TGCGCCAGCAGCTTGGTCTCTAGCGGGGGCCCCGCAGATACGCAGTATTTT.

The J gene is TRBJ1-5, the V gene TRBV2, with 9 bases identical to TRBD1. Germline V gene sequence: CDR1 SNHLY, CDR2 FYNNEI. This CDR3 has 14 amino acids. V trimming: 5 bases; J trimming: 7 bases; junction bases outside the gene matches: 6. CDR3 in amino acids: CASSRWTGDQPQHF. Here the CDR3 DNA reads TGTGCCAGCAGTCGATGGACAGGGGACCAGCCCCAGCATTTT.

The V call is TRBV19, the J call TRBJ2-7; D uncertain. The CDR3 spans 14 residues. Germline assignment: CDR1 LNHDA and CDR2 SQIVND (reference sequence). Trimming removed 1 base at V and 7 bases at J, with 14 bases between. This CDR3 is CASSIADRVYEQYF. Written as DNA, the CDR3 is TGTGCCAGTAGTATAGCCGATCGGGTTTATGAGCAGTACTTC.

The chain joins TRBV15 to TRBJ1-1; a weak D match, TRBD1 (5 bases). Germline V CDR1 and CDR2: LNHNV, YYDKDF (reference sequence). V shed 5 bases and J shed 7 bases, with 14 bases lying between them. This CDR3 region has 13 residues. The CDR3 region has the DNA TGTGCCACCAGCCGGGGGGGATCGGGTGAAGCTTTCTTT. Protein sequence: CATSRGGSGEAFF.

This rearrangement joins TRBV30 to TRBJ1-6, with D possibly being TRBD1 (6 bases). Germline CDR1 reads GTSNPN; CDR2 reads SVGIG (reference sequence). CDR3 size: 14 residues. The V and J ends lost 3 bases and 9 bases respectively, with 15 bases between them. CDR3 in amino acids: CAWRDGQQTSPLHF. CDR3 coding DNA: TGTGCCTGGAGGGACGGACAGCAGACTTCACCCCTCCACTTT.